This T cell receptor (beta chain) derives from a study of T cell responses to AZD1222 COVID-19 vaccine. Germline CDR1 and CDR2: MNHEY and SVGEGT. The CDR3 consists of 13 residues. General study findings and limits: Two AZD1222 administrations were followed by greater Spike-specific TCR breadth and depth. Donor demographics were predominantly white British with a female majority; clonal diversity may be underestimated. The study reported that nearly half of spike-specific TCRs target unmutated variant regions. No repertoire was sampled before or during the peak T cell response, only after it.

Sequencing used immunoSEQ multiplex PCR; TCRdb keeps in-frame clones, though not all of them. The top ten clones hold roughly 0.6% of a sample with 250,000 or so clones, over 85% of them seen once. With regard to this clone: The antigen is undetermined. The junction departs from the called germline gene at one end, perhaps through a read error.

This chain uses TRBV6-2 or TRBV6-3 with TRBJ1-2; 7 bases map to TRBD1. The specimen was peripheral blood, collected on day 0 of AZD1222 vaccination. This clonotype was obtained from an adult in good health. The CDR3 here is CASSRGQTYGYAF. In DNA, the CDR3 is TGTGCCAGCAGTCGGGGACAGACCTATGGCTACGCCTTC.